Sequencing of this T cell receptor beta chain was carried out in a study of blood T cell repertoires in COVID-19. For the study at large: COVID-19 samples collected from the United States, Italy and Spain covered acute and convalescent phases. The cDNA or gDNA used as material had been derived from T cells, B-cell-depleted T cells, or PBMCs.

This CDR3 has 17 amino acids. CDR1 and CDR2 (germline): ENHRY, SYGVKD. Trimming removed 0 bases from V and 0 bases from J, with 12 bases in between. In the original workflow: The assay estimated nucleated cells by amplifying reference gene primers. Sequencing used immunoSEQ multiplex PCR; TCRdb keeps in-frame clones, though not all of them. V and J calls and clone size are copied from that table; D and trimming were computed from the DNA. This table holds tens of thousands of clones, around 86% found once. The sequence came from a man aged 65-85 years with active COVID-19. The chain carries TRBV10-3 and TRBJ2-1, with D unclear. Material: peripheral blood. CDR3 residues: CAISESMAASSYNEQFF. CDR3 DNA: TGTGCCATCAGTGAGTCGATGGCGGCTAGCTCCTACAATGAGCAGTTCTTC.